This T cell receptor beta chain appears in the sequencing data of a study of blood T cell repertoires in COVID-19. The data were produced by immunoSEQ multiplex PCR, yet TCRdb's version contains in-frame clones alone and is incomplete. The sample shows about 100,000 clones, around nine tenths of them seen only once. The CDR3 spans 15 residues. J lost 3 bases, V lost 5 bases, and 7 bases had no gene match. Germline V gene sequence: CDR1 SGHTA, CDR2 FQGTGA. The specimen sequenced was peripheral blood. The chain is built from TRBV7-3 and TRBJ2-3, with TRBD1 identical over 8 bases. This receptor was taken from a woman in her twenties or thirties with acute or convalescent COVID-19. CDR3 nucleotide sequence: TGTGCCAGCAGCCCGGGACAGGCGAGAACAGATACGCAGTATTTT. Its translation: CASSPGQARTDTQYF.